These T cell receptor beta chains were read from a single sample in a study of OX40 agonist ivuxolimab in advanced cancers. Data came from immunoSEQ multiplex PCR; TCRdb stores just in-frame clones and leaves some out. The table shows fewer than 30,000 clones, with more than 85% occurring only once. Here the sequenced sample was CD4+ or CD8+ T cells sorted from blood, taken in a trial of the OX40 agonist ivuxolimab. These receptors were obtained from an adult with an advanced solid tumor such as melanoma, head and neck, liver or kidney cancer. Each CDR3 is given with its conserved first and last residue. Only part of the rows carry a size: once, few, many, or a class if the clone is expanded.

clone size: NA
V gene: TRBV10-3
CDR3 length: 15
J gene: TRBJ2-7
CDR3 protein: CAISEPGQGKYEQYF

clone size: once
V gene: TRBV4-3
CDR3 length: 13
J gene: TRBJ1-2
CDR3 protein: CASSHEGQGGYTF

clone size: NA
V gene: TRBV7-7
CDR3 length: 18
J gene: TRBJ2-2
CDR3 protein: CASSPVTSGGRNTGELFF

clone size: once
V gene: TRBV27
CDR3 length: 14
J gene: TRBJ2-1
CDR3 protein: CASSLWTSTHEQFF

clone size: NA
V gene: TRBV6-5
CDR3 length: 13
J gene: TRBJ2-6
CDR3 protein: CASTPPGANVLTF

clone size: NA
V gene: TRBV6-1
CDR3 length: 13
J gene: TRBJ1-1
CDR3 protein: CASSEPGPPWAFF

clone size: NA
V gene: TRBV4-1
CDR3 length: 16
J gene: TRBJ2-2
CDR3 protein: CASSLRLAGSTGELFF

clone size: NA
V gene: TRBV6-1
CDR3 length: 15
J gene: TRBJ1-3
CDR3 protein: CASSEVVSLGDTIYF

clone size: NA
V gene: TRBV7-9
CDR3 length: 16
J gene: TRBJ2-3
CDR3 protein: CASSPQVEALTDTQYF

clone size: NA
V gene: TRBV4-3
CDR3 length: 14
J gene: TRBJ2-1
CDR3 protein: CASSQGSSYNEQFF

clone size: NA
V gene: TRBV6-6
CDR3 length: 15
J gene: TRBJ2-7
CDR3 protein: CASSYSPPPAFEQYF

clone size: NA
V gene: TRBV9
CDR3 length: 14
J gene: TRBJ1-4
CDR3 protein: CASTPTGGDEKLFF

clone size: NA
V gene: TRBV19
CDR3 length: 13
J gene: TRBJ1-5
CDR3 protein: CASSPRGGQPQHF

clone size: NA
V gene: TRBV7-8
CDR3 length: 14
J gene: TRBJ2-2
CDR3 protein: CASSPQGNTGELFF

clone size: NA
V gene: TRBV11-2
CDR3 length: 14
J gene: TRBJ1-3
CDR3 protein: CASSPTGVGDTIYF

clone size: NA
V gene: TRBV9
CDR3 length: 16
J gene: TRBJ2-1
CDR3 protein: CASSVAGGTDYNEQFF

clone size: NA
V gene: TRBV11-3
CDR3 length: 17
J gene: TRBJ1-1
CDR3 protein: CASSLGLQGARRTEAFF

clone size: NA
V gene: TRBV7-9
CDR3 length: 14
J gene: TRBJ2-7
CDR3 protein: CASSLDELRGEQYF

clone size: NA
V gene: TRBV13
CDR3 length: 15
J gene: TRBJ2-2
CDR3 protein: CASSLEGRVTGELFF

clone size: NA
V gene: TRBV19
CDR3 length: 14
J gene: TRBJ1-5
CDR3 protein: CASIIPAGGQPQHF

clone size: NA
V gene: TRBV10-3
CDR3 length: 14
J gene: TRBJ1-3
CDR3 protein: CAISPAGTGNTIYF

clone size: once
V gene: TRBV6-5
CDR3 length: 14
J gene: TRBJ1-1
CDR3 protein: CASSYGQANTEAFF

clone size: NA
V gene: TRBV28
CDR3 length: 15
J gene: TRBJ2-3
CDR3 protein: CASSLTGLSTDTQYF

clone size: NA
V gene: TRBV6-1
CDR3 length: 15
J gene: TRBJ1-2
CDR3 protein: CASRMGQGPNYGYTF

clone size: NA
V gene: TRBV4-1
CDR3 length: 14
J gene: TRBJ1-4
CDR3 protein: CASSQGATNEKLFF

clone size: NA
V gene: TRBV13
CDR3 length: 15
J gene: TRBJ2-7
CDR3 protein: CASSRPGHGVYEQYF

clone size: NA
V gene: TRBV7-9
CDR3 length: 15
J gene: TRBJ2-3
CDR3 protein: CASSLEDSSTDTQYF

clone size: NA
V gene: TRBV5-4
CDR3 length: 16
J gene: TRBJ2-2
CDR3 protein: CASSLGLEPLGGELFF

clone size: NA
V gene: TRBV6-1
CDR3 length: 17
J gene: TRBJ1-5
CDR3 protein: CASSDQIFPLHNQPQHF

clone size: NA
V gene: TRBV6-5
CDR3 length: 16
J gene: TRBJ1-4
CDR3 protein: CASSYVLGASKEKLFF

clone size: NA
V gene: TRBV30
CDR3 length: 15
J gene: TRBJ2-7
CDR3 protein: CAWSSSYGVAYEQYF

clone size: NA
V gene: TRBV7-8
CDR3 length: 15
J gene: TRBJ2-7
CDR3 protein: CASSLFWGGAYEQYF

clone size: NA
V gene: TRBV7-6
CDR3 length: 13
J gene: TRBJ2-1
CDR3 protein: CASTWGAGNEQFF

clone size: NA
V gene: TRBV15
CDR3 length: 14
J gene: TRBJ1-2
CDR3 protein: CATSLRTVSYGYTF

clone size: NA
V gene: TRBV27
CDR3 length: 14
J gene: TRBJ2-1
CDR3 protein: CASSYGLDYNEQFF

clone size: NA
V gene: TRBV19
CDR3 length: 15
J gene: TRBJ1-5
CDR3 protein: CASSRGGLGNQPQHF

clone size: NA
V gene: TRBV10-2
CDR3 length: 15
J gene: TRBJ2-1
CDR3 protein: CASSEPATAHNEQFF

clone size: NA
V gene: TRBV27
CDR3 length: 14
J gene: TRBJ2-7
CDR3 protein: CASSFRAAGDEQYF

clone size: NA
V gene: TRBV28
CDR3 length: 11
J gene: TRBJ2-2
CDR3 protein: CASLFAGELFF

clone size: once
V gene: TRBV11-3
CDR3 length: 15
J gene: TRBJ2-1
CDR3 protein: CASHSRLAGGREQFF

clone size: NA
V gene: TRBV5-1
CDR3 length: 18
J gene: TRBJ1-1
CDR3 protein: CASSFARLGLAGYTEAFF

clone size: NA
V gene: TRBV10-3
CDR3 length: 13
J gene: TRBJ2-7
CDR3 protein: CAISGGNDYEQYF

clone size: NA
V gene: TRBV27
CDR3 length: 17
J gene: TRBJ1-4
CDR3 protein: CASSPHRGQVANEKLFF

clone size: NA
V gene: TRBV10-3
CDR3 length: 13
J gene: TRBJ1-1
CDR3 protein: CAIADGLNTEAFF

clone size: NA
V gene: TRBV10-1
CDR3 length: 16
J gene: TRBJ2-7
CDR3 protein: CASSPLGLAGGGEQYF

clone size: NA
V gene: TRBV5-5
CDR3 length: 13
J gene: TRBJ1-2
CDR3 protein: CASNLLGTVGYTF

clone size: NA
V gene: TRBV7-9
CDR3 length: 14
J gene: TRBJ1-5
CDR3 protein: CASSLTESGQPQHF

clone size: NA
V gene: TRBV28
CDR3 length: 14
J gene: TRBJ1-2
CDR3 protein: CASSATGGRYGYTF

clone size: NA
V gene: TRBV27
CDR3 length: 13
J gene: TRBJ2-7
CDR3 protein: CASSWGGGDEQYF

clone size: NA
V gene: TRBV30
CDR3 length: 14
J gene: TRBJ1-2
CDR3 protein: CAWERLGAANGYTF

clone size: NA
V gene: TRBV11-2
CDR3 length: 14
J gene: TRBJ1-1
CDR3 protein: CASSRTAMNTEAFF

clone size: once
V gene: TRBV27
CDR3 length: 14
J gene: TRBJ2-1
CDR3 protein: CASSSLAGYNEQFF